The 4 T cell receptor beta chains presented below share a single source sample, sequenced in a study of cytomegalovirus exposure and HLA in healthy donors. Primers: 60 Vbeta forward and 13 Jbeta reverse. Using immunoSEQ multiplex PCR, the repertoire was profiled, and TCRdb retains in-frame clones only, with some absent. The table lists approximately 140,000 clones, about 80% of them singletons. Sequencing was done on a sample of PBMCs. These receptor sequences come from a woman in her 40s in good health and CMV-seronegative.

V and J are TRBV28 and TRBJ1-2; D possibly corresponds to TRBD1 (6 bases). There are 13 residues in the CDR3. V was cut by 5 bases and J by 7 bases, with 14 bases left in between. Germline CDR1 is MDHEN and CDR2 is SYDVKM. The CDR3 DNA follows: TGTGCCAGCAGTACCGGCAGGGGTGGTGGCTACACCTTC. It translates to CASSTGRGGGYTF.

This clone was picked up a small number of times. The V call is TRBV19, the J call TRBJ1-1; a weak D match, TRBD1 (5 bases). With 5 bases removed from V and 2 bases from J, the gap between germline ends came to 21 bases. The CDR3 contains 17 residues. CDR1 LNHDA and CDR2 SQIVND come from the germline V gene (reference sequence). CDR3: CASSGDGTRQNNTEAFF. The CDR3 DNA sequence: TGTGCCAGTAGTGGGGACGGGACTCGGCAGAACAACACTGAAGCTTTCTTT.

This rearrangement joins TRBV6-1 to TRBJ1-5; no clear D gene. Trimming left V 5 bases short and J 2 bases short, with 13 bases between. CDR1 is MNHNS and CDR2 is SASEGT in the germline V gene. This CDR3 has 15 residues. The CDR3 DNA reads as TGTGCCAGCAGTCCACCCCGGGGAGGCAATCAGCCCCAGCATTTT. Amino acid sequence: CASSPPRGGNQPQHF.

The chain joins TRBV6-6 to TRBJ1-4; no definite D call. The CDR3 totals 14 residues. The germline V gene encodes CDR1 MNHNY and CDR2 SVGAGI (reference sequence). The V end lost 4 bases, the J end lost 10 bases, and 16 bases lay between the germline ends. DNA of the CDR3: TGTGCCAGCAGTTTCCCGGGAGGCGACCGAAAACTGTTTTTT. The encoded protein is CASSFPGGDRKLFF.